The clone carrying this TCR beta chain has just a few counts. Antigen: not known. This sample is drawn from a study of shared clonotypes between healthy human individuals. Overall study context: Researchers drew samples from a couple of women and a few men aged 18 to 49.

Findings and caveats of the study: It was observed that roughly 5.5% of naive CD4 clonotypes were shared across a few donors. The study found lower generation probabilities in non-shared clonotypes than in those shared by all four donors.

Germline V CDR1 and CDR2: MNHEY, SMNVEV (reference sequence). CDR3 length equals 15 residues. V lost 5 bases, J lost 4 bases, and 15 bases lay in between. Clones were sequenced by immunoSEQ multiplex PCR, and TCRdb holds only the in-frame ones, with some missing. There are 600,000 to 800,000 clones in the sample; over 55% occur only once, and roughly 1.8% lies in the top ten. The J gene is TRBJ1-5, the V gene TRBV27; no firm D call. The sequence was collected from a woman aged 25 to 39 in good health. Sequencing was performed on memory CD4+ T cells sorted from blood. Indicated subset: CD45RA-negative fraction. The CDR3 coding sequence is TGTGCCAGCAGTCCCATCCCGGACTTTAATCAGCCCCAGCATTTT. It specifies CASSPIPDFNQPQHF.